This record concerns one TCR beta chain sequence. Its specificity is unknown. Time point of the sample: cycle 4 day 1 (C4D1), after more than 5 weeks of nivolumab. Each patient relapsed following autologous stem cell transplantation, and prior brentuximab vedotin exposure differed. Under best response, outcomes were complete response, partial response or progressive disease. This entry belongs to a study of PD-1 blockade in classical Hodgkin lymphoma. Study information: Every 2 weeks, patients got 3 mg/kg intravenous nivolumab. Study-wide points: It was CD4+ TCR diversity, not CD8+, that rose significantly by C4D1.

The CDR3 runs 16 residues. Trimming removed 0 bases from V and 0 bases from J, with 13 bases in between. The germline V gene has CDR1 GTSNPN and CDR2 SVGIG (reference sequence). The assay was immunoSEQ multiplex PCR, and TCRdb's table has in-frame clones only and misses some. This table holds around 24,000 clones, more than 75% found once. Source: peripheral blood mononuclear cells (PBMCs), taken before the fourth cycle of nivolumab. This sequence was found in a human donor with classical Hodgkin lymphoma. The V and J genes are TRBV30 and TRBJ2-3; D is uncertain. CDR3 in DNA: TGTGCCTGGAGTGTACGACCTAGGTCAAGCACAGATACGCAGTATTTT. Residues: CAWSVRPRSSTDTQYF.